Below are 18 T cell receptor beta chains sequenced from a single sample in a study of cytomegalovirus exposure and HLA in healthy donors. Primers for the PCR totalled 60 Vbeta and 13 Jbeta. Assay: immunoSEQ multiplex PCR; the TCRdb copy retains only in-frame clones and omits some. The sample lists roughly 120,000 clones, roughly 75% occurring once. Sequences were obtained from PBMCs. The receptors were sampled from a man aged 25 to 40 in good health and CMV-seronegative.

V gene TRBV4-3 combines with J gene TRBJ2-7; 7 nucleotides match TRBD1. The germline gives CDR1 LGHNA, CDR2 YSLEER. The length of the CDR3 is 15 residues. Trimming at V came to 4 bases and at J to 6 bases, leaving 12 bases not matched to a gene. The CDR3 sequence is CASSPTTDRRAEQYF. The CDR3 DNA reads TGCGCCAGCAGCCCGACCACGGACAGGAGAGCCGAGCAGTACTTC.

CDR3 loop: CASSKQGAHNSPLHF. CDR3 bases: TGTGCCAGCTCAAAACAGGGGGCCCATAATTCACCCCTCCACTTT. V gene TRBV18 combines with J gene TRBJ1-6; 9 bases align to TRBD1. Germline V gene lookup returns CDR1 KGHSH and CDR2 LQKENI. The V segment lost 5 bases and the J segment 5 bases; nucleotides outside the gene matches: 4. The CDR3 contains 15 residues.

The CDR3 reads CASFRPGLAGGQFF. CDR3 coding DNA: TGTGCCAGCTTTAGACCGGGACTAGCGGGAGGGCAGTTCTTC. The chain links TRBV6-5 to TRBJ2-1; TRBD2 agrees at 15 bases. Germline-derived CDR1 and CDR2 are MNHEY and SVGAGI. V shed 8 bases and J 12 bases; nucleotides not matched to a gene: 8. The CDR3 covers 14 residues.

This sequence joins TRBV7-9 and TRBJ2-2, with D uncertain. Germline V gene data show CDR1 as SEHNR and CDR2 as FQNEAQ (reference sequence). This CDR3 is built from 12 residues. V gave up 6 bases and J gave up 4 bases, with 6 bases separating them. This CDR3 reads CASRAGTGELFF. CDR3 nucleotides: TGTGCCAGCAGGGCTGGCACCGGGGAGCTGTTTTTT.

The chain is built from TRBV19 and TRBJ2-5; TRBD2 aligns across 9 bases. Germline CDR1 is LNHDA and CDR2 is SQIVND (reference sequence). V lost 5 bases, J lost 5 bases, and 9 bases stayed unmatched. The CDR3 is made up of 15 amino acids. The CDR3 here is CASSDGGRALETQYF. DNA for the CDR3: TGTGCCAGTAGTGATGGCGGGAGGGCTTTGGAGACCCAGTACTTC.

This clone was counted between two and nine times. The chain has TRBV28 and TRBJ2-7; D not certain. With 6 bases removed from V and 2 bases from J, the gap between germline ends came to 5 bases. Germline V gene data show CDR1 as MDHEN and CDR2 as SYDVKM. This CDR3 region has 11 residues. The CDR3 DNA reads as TGTGCCAGCAGGGCAACCTACGAGCAGTACTTC. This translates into CASRATYEQYF.

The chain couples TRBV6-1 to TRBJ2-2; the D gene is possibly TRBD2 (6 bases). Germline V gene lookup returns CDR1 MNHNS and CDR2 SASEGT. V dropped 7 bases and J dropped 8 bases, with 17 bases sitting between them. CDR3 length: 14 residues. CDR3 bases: TGTGCCAGCAACTACCCGGGGGTGAGGGGGGAGCTGTTTTTT. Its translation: CASNYPGVRGELFF.

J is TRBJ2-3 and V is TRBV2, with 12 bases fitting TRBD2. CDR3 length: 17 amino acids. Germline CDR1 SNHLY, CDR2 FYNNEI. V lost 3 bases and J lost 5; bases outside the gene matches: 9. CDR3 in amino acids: CASSELAGGPSEDTQYF. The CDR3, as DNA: TGTGCCAGCAGTGAGCTAGCGGGAGGGCCCTCGGAAGATACGCAGTATTTT.

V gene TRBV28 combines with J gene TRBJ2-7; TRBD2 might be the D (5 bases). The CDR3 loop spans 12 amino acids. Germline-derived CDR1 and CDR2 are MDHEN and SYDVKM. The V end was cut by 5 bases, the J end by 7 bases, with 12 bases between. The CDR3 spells CASSPREWEQYF. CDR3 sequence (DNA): TGTGCCAGCAGTCCACGGGAATGGGAGCAGTACTTC. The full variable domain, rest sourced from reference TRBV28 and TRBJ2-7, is DVKVTQSSRYLVKRTGEKVFLECVQDMDHENMFWYRQDPGLGLRLIYFSYDVKMKEKGDIPEGYSVSREKKERFSLILESASTNQTSMYLCASSPREWEQYFGPGTRLTVT.

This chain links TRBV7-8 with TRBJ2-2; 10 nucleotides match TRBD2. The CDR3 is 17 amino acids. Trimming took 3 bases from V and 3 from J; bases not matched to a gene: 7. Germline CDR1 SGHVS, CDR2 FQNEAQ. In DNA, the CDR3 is TGTGCCAGCAGCTTTTATAGCGGGGGGCCGTACACCGGGGAGCTGTTTTTT. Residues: CASSFYSGGPYTGELFF.

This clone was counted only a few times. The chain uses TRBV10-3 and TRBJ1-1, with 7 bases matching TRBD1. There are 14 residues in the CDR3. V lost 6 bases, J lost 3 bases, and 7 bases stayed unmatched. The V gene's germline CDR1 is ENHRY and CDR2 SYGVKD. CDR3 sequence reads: CAIREGAWDTEAFF. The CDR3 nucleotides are TGTGCCATCAGGGAGGGGGCCTGGGACACTGAAGCTTTCTTT.

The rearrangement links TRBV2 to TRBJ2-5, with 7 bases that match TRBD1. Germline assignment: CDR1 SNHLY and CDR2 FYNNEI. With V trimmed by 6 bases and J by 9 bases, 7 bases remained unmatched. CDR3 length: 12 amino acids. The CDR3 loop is CASRLGDSSQYF. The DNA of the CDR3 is TGTGCCAGCAGGCTGGGGGACAGTTCCCAGTACTTC.

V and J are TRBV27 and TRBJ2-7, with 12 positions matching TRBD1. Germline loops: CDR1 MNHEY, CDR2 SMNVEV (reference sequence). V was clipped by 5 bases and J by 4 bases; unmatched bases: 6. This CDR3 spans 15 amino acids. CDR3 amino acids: CASSPRDRGLYEQYF. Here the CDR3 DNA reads TGTGCCAGCAGTCCTAGGGACAGGGGGCTTTACGAGCAGTACTTC.

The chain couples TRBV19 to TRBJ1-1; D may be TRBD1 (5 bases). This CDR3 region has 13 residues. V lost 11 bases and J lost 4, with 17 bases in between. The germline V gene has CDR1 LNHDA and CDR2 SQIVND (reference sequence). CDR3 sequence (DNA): TGTGCCTCTGGTGACAGCCTGAGCACTGAAGCTTTCTTT. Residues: CASGDSLSTEAFF.

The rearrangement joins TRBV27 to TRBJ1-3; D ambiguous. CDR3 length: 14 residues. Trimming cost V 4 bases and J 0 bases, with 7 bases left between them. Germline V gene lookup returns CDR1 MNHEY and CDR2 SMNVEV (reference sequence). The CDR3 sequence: CASSSFSSGNTIYF. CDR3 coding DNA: TGTGCCAGCAGTTCCTTCTCCTCTGGAAACACCATATATTTT.

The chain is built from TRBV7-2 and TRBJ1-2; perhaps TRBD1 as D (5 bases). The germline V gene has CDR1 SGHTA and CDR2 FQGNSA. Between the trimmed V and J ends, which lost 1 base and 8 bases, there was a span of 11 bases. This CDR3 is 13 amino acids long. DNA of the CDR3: TGTGCCAGCAGCTTAGGTGGGGCGCGGGGCTACACCTTC. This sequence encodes CASSLGGARGYTF.

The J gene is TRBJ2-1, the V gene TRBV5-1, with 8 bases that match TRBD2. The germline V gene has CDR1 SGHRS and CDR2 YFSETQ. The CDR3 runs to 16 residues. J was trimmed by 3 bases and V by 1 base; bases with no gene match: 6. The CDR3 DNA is TGCGCCAGCAGCTTGCAGACGGGACTAGACTACAATGAGCAGTTCTTC. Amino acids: CASSLQTGLDYNEQFF.

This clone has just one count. CDR3 region: CASSLRGPVTGELFF. The CDR3 DNA follows: TGTGCCAGCAGCTTAAGGGGGCCAGTAACCGGGGAGCTGTTTTTT. This rearrangement joins TRBV11-2 to TRBJ2-2, with 7 nucleotides matching TRBD1. Germline V lookup: CDR1 SGHAT, CDR2 FQNNGV. CDR3 length equals 15 residues. The V segment lost 2 bases and the J segment 5 bases; nucleotides outside the gene matches: 5.